A selection of T cell receptor beta chains follows, all from one sample in a study of OX40 agonist ivuxolimab in advanced cancers. TCRdb's copy holds only in-frame clones and misses some; the assay was immunoSEQ multiplex PCR. This sample has some 66,000 clones; 85% occur once, and the top ten carry under 0.9%. The source material was CD4+ or CD8+ T cells sorted from blood, sampled in a trial of the OX40 agonist ivuxolimab. These receptors originate from an adult with an advanced solid tumor such as melanoma, head and neck, liver or kidney cancer. Both conserved end residues are part of each CDR3. A D gene is named only where the DNA matches it firmly. Clone size is given for some rows only: seen once, a few or many times, or a class if the clone is expanded.

>TRBJ2-2|.|TRBV5-4|.
CASSFAGENTGELFF
TGTGCCAGCAGCTTTGCAGGGGAGAACACCGGGGAGCTGTTTTTT
>TRBJ1-5|.|TRBV7-8|.
CASSPGRGSNQPQHF
TGTGCCAGCAGCCCAGGACGGGGTTCCAATCAGCCCCAGCATTTT
>TRBJ2-7|.|TRBV19|.
CASSTKGTVVSYEQYF
TGTGCCAGTAGCACGAAAGGGACCGTGGTCTCCTACGAGCAGTACTTC
>TRBJ1-1|few|TRBV20-1|.
CSAVQWAEAFF
TGCAGTGCCGTGCAGTGGGCTGAAGCTTTCTTT
>TRBJ2-1|.|TRBV6-6|.
CASSYSINEQFF
TGTGCCAGCAGTTACTCGATTAATGAGCAGTTCTTC
>TRBJ2-3|.|TRBV5-1|TRBD2
CASSLGLAEGDTQYF
TGCGCCAGCAGCTTGGGACTAGCTGAGGGAGATACGCAGTATTTT
>TRBJ1-6|.|TRBV5-1|.
CASSTGSGDSPLHF
TGCGCCAGCAGCACCGGGTCGGGAGATTCACCCCTCCACTTT
>TRBJ2-1|.|TRBV11-3|TRBD2
CASSLLAGMYEQFF
TGTGCCAGCAGCTTATTAGCGGGAATGTATGAGCAGTTCTTC
>TRBJ1-6|.|TRBV6-6|.
CASRRINSPLHF
TGTGCCAGCAGACGGATTAATTCACCCCTCCACTTT
>TRBJ2-3|few|TRBV18|TRBD1
CASSPRPGTGRLVETDTQYF
TGTGCCAGCTCACCACGACCCGGGACAGGTCGGCTAGTGGAGACAGATACGCAGTATTTT
>TRBJ2-5|.|TRBV9|.
CASSVRPGFGETQYF
TGTGCCAGCAGCGTCAGACCCGGATTTGGAGAGACCCAGTACTTC
>TRBJ2-5|.|TRBV10-3|.
CAIGARRDFQETQYF
TGTGCCATCGGGGCCCGGCGGGATTTCCAAGAGACCCAGTACTTC
>TRBJ2-3|.|TRBV7-9|.
CASSTRDSNLYF
TGTGCCAGCAGCACGCGGGACTCGAATCTGTATTTT
>TRBJ1-1|few|TRBV29-1|TRBD1
CSTDRSTAGAFF
TGCAGCACGGACAGGTCCACCGCGGGGGCTTTCTTT
>TRBJ2-7|few|TRBV29-1|TRBD2
CSVDLAGLTPYEQYF
TGCAGCGTAGATCTAGCGGGTCTTACCCCCTACGAGCAGTACTTC
>TRBJ1-2|few|TRBV5-1|.
CASSVDSSGGYTF
TGCGCCAGCAGCGTTGACAGTTCGGGGGGCTACACCTTC
>TRBJ1-2|.|TRBV27|.
CASSYGQQPYRYTF
TGTGCCAGCAGCTATGGGCAGCAGCCCTATCGCTACACCTTC
>TRBJ1-1|.|TRBV11-2|.
CASSYVNTEAFF
TGTGCCAGCAGTTACGTGAACACTGAAGCTTTCTTT
>TRBJ2-3|.|TRBV29-1|.
CSVEDNGGRNTQYF
TGCAGCGTTGAAGATAATGGTGGGAGGAATACGCAGTATTTT
>TRBJ1-4|.|TRBV27|.
CASSSTTLGWGEKLFF
TGTGCCAGCAGTTCCACCACCCTCGGCTGGGGTGAAAAACTGTTTTTT
>TRBJ1-2|.|TRBV21-1|.
CASSKVDGYGYTF
TGTGCCAGCAGCAAAGTGGACGGCTATGGCTACACCTTC
>TRBJ1-2|.|TRBV5-4|.
CASSLAGPINYGYTF
TGTGCCAGCAGCTTGGCCGGGCCGATAAACTATGGCTACACCTTC
>TRBJ1-6|.|TRBV28|.
CASTPESYNSPLHF
TGTGCCAGCACCCCTGAGTCCTATAATTCACCCCTCCACTTT
>TRBJ1-2|once|TRBV28|.
CASSSPGGNGYTF
TGTGCCAGCAGTTCCCCTGGGGGTAACGGCTACACCTTC
>TRBJ2-2|.|TRBV7-2|TRBD1
CASSLRDRGLTGELFF
TGTGCCAGCAGCCTTAGGGACAGGGGTCTCACCGGGGAGCTGTTTTTT
>TRBJ1-1|.|TRBV5-5|.
CASSQDRDTEAFF
TGTGCCAGCAGTCAGGACCGGGACACTGAAGCTTTCTTT
>TRBJ2-6|.|TRBV9|TRBD2
CASSVGGGSGANVLTF
TGTGCCAGCAGCGTAGGCGGGGGGTCTGGGGCCAACGTCCTGACTTTC
>TRBJ2-7|.|TRBV6-1|TRBD1
CASRGTVSYEQYF
TGTGCCAGCAGGGGGACAGTTTCCTACGAGCAGTACTTC
>TRBJ2-5|.|TRBV11-3|TRBD2
CASSSTSGSPRRGGETQYF
TGTGCCAGCAGCTCGACTAGCGGGAGTCCTCGCCGAGGGGGAGAGACCCAGTACTTC
>TRBJ2-1|once|TRBV19|.
CASSPAQGSYNEQFF
TGTGCCAGTAGCCCTGCCCAGGGCTCCTACAATGAGCAGTTCTTC
>TRBJ1-4|.|TRBV5-4|TRBD1
CASSPGTGREKLFF
TGTGCCAGCAGCCCCGGGACAGGGAGGGAAAAACTGTTTTTT
>TRBJ2-5|.|TRBV2|TRBD2
CASKASGSRGETQYF
TGTGCCAGCAAGGCTAGCGGGAGTAGAGGAGAGACCCAGTACTTC
>TRBJ1-2|.|TRBV6-5|TRBD1
CASSRKQGFGYGYTF
TGTGCCAGCAGTCGTAAACAGGGGTTTGGCTATGGCTACACCTTC
>TRBJ2-1|few|TRBV6-1|.
CASSRQALYNEQFF
TGTGCCAGCTCAAGACAGGCCCTCTACAATGAGCAGTTCTTC
>TRBJ1-4|.|TRBV19|TRBD1
CASINRGANEKLFF
TGTGCCAGTATAAACAGGGGAGCTAATGAAAAACTGTTTTTT
>TRBJ2-7|.|TRBV11-1|.
CASSLGRRDRPYEQYF
TGTGCCAGCAGCTTAGGCCGAAGAGACAGGCCCTACGAGCAGTACTTC
>TRBJ2-1|.|TRBV7-9|TRBD2
CASSASGRSGNEQFF
TGTGCCAGCAGCGCTAGCGGGAGAAGTGGGAATGAGCAGTTCTTC
>TRBJ2-2|.|TRBV30|TRBD2
CAWSLLAGGELFF
TGTGCCTGGAGTTTACTAGCGGGCGGGGAGCTGTTTTTT
>TRBJ1-5|.|TRBV19|.
CASSMGGGSNQPQHF
TGTGCCAGTAGTATGGGTGGGGGTAGCAATCAGCCCCAGCATTTT
>TRBJ2-3|.|TRBV9|.
CASSVGAGSTDTQYF
TGTGCCAGCAGCGTAGGAGCGGGCAGCACAGATACGCAGTATTTT
>TRBJ1-3|.|TRBV12-2|.
CASRPQHPRTLFYRNTIYF
TGTGCAAGTCGCCCCCAACACCCTAGGACCTTATTTTATCGAAACACCATATATTTT
>TRBJ1-1|.|TRBV7-9|TRBD1
CASSTSGGAEEAFF
TGTGCCAGCAGCACGTCAGGGGGGGCGGAGGAAGCTTTCTTT
>TRBJ2-5|.|TRBV7-2|TRBD1
CASSFGQGAEAQYF
TGTGCCAGCAGTTTCGGACAGGGGGCTGAGGCCCAGTACTTC
>TRBJ2-7|.|TRBV5-8|TRBD2
CASSLGLAGMAQYF
TGTGCCAGCAGCTTGGGACTAGCGGGAATGGCGCAGTACTTC
>TRBJ2-5|once|TRBV14|.
CASSRAGNSETQYF
TGTGCCAGCAGCCGTGCGGGAAATTCGGAGACCCAGTACTTC